This T cell receptor beta chain was recorded in a study of identical twins. Template switching, a step in the protocol, added a universal primer site, and cDNA carried unique molecular identifiers. TCRdb re-called the 5' RACE reads through MiXCR, storing one row per CDR3 protein. The repertoire holds more than 400,000 distinct CDR3 sequences, about 15% seen once, with 0.44% in the top ten. General study findings and limits: There were fewer insertions in abundant cord blood beta clonotypes, but memory repertoires showed no such pattern. Invariant cells of the MAIT and iNKT types might have partly distorted the zero-insertion analyses.

The length of the CDR3 is 14 residues. With V trimmed by 7 bases and J by 6 bases, 7 bases remained unmatched. CDR1 is ENHRY and CDR2 is SYGVKD in the germline V gene. Remarks on this clonotype: As yet, its antigen is unknown.

This sample also belongs to another study, concerning yellow fever vaccine responses in identical twins.

Material for sequencing was CD4+ T cells sorted from blood. The sequence came from a woman younger than 35 in good health. The chain employs TRBV10-3 and TRBJ2-1, with 9 positions matching TRBD2. The CDR3 is CAITGGLASNEQFF. As DNA, the CDR3 is TGTGCCATCACCGGGGGACTAGCCAGCAATGAGCAGTTCTTC.